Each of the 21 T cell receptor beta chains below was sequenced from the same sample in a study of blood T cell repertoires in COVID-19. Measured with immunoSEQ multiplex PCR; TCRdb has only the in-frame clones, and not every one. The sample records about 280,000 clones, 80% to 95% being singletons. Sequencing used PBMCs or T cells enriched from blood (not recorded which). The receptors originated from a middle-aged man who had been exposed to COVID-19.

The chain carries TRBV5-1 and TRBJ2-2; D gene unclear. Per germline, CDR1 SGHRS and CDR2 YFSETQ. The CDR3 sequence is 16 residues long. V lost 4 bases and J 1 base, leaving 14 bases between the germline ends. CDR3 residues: CASSPAAPVNTGELFF. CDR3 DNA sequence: TGCGCCAGCAGCCCGGCGGCACCAGTGAACACCGGGGAGCTGTTTTTT.

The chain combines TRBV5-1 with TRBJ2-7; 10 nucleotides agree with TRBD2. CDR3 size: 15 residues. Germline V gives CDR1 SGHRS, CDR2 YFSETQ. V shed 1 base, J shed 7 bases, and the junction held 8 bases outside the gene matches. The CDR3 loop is CASSLMTSGQGEQYF. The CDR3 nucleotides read TGCGCCAGCAGCTTGATGACTAGCGGGCAAGGGGAGCAGTACTTC.

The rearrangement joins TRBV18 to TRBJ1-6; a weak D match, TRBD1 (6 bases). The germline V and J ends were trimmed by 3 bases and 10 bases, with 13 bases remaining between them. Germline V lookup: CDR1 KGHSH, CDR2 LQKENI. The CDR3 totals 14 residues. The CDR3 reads CASSPVPGESPLHF. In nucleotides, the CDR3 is TGTGCCAGCTCACCGGTTCCAGGGGAATCACCCCTCCACTTT.

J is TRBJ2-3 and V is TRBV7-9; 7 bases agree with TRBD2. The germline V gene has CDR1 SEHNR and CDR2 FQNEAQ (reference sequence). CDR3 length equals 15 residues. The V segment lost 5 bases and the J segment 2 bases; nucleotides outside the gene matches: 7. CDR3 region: CASSAGGGYTDTQYF. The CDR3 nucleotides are TGTGCCAGCAGCGCGGGCGGGGGATACACAGATACGCAGTATTTT.

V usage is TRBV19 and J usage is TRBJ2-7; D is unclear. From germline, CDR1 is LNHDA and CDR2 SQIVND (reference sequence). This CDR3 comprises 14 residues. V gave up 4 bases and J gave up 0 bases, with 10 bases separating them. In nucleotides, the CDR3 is TGTGCCAGTAGTAGCGGCACCTCCTCCTACGAGCAGTACTTC. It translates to CASSSGTSSYEQYF.

Here the CDR3 reads CASSETSGGTDTQYF. DNA of the CDR3: TGTGCCAGCAGTGAAACTAGCGGAGGCACAGATACGCAGTATTTT. The chain combines TRBV6-4 with TRBJ2-3, with 8 nucleotides matching TRBD2. The CDR3 runs to 15 residues. From germline, CDR1 is MRHNA and CDR2 SNTAGT. The ends lost 3 bases at V and 1 base at J; junction bases unmatched: 3.

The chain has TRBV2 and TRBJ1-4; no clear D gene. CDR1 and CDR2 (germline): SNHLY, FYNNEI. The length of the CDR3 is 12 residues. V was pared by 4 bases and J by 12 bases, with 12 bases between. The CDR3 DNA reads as TGTGCCAGCAGTGCCGCGGTCATGGAACTGTTTTTT. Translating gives CASSAAVMELFF.

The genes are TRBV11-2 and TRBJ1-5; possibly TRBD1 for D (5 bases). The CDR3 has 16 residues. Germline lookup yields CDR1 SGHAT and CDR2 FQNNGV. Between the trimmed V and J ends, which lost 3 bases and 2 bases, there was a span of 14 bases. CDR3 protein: CASSFLPGRGNQPQHF. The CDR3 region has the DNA TGTGCCAGCAGCTTTTTACCGGGCAGGGGCAATCAGCCCCAGCATTTT.

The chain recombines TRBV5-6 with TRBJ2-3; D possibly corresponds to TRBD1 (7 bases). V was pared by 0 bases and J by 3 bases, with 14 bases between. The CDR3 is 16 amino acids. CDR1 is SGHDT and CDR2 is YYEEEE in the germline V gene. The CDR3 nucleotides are TGTGCCAGCAGCTTGGCCGGAGGGGGCATAACAGATACGCAGTATTTT. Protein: CASSLAGGGITDTQYF.

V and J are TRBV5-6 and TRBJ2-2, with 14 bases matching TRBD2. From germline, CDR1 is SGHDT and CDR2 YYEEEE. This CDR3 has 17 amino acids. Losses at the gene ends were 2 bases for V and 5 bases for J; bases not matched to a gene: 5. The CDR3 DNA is TGTGCCAGCAGCTTAGGACTAGCGGGAGGAGGGACCGGGGAGCTGTTTTTT. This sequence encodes CASSLGLAGGGTGELFF.

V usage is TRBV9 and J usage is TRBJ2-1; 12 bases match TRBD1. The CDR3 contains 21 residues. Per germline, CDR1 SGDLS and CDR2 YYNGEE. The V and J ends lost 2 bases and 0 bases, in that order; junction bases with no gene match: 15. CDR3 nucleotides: TGTGCCAGCAGCGTTTCTTTGACGGGACAGGGGGCGAAGAACTCCTACAATGAGCAGTTCTTC. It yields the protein CASSVSLTGQGAKNSYNEQFF.

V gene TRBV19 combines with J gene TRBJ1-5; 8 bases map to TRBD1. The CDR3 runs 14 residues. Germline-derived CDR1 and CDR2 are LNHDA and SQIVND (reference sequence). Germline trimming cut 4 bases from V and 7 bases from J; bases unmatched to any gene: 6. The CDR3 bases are TGTGCCAGTAGTACCACAGGGGGAGGACAGCCCCAGCATTTT. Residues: CASSTTGGGQPQHF.

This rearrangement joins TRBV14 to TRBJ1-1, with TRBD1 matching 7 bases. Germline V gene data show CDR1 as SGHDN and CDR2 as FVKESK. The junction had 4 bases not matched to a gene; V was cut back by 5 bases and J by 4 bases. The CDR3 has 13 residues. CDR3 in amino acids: CASSSTGSTEAFF. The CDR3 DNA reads TGTGCCAGCAGCTCGACAGGGTCCACTGAAGCTTTCTTT.

CDR3 residues: CASSYSASGELFF. DNA of the CDR3: TGTGCCAGCAGTTACTCGGCCTCCGGGGAGCTGTTTTTT. The chain links TRBV6-5 to TRBJ2-2; D remains ambiguous. Germline assignment: CDR1 MNHEY and CDR2 SVGAGI. The CDR3 is 13 amino acids. V was clipped by 0 bases and J by 6 bases, with 5 bases between them.

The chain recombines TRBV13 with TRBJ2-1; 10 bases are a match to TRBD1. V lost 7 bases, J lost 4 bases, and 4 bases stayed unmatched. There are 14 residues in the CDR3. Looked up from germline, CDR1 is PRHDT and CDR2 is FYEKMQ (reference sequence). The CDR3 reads CASTTGQGYNEQFF. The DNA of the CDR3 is TGTGCCAGCACCACGGGACAGGGGTACAATGAGCAGTTCTTC.

The CDR3 DNA reads TGCAGCGTTAACTTAGGGACTAGACCCTCCGAGCAGTACTTC. This encodes CSVNLGTRPSEQYF. V usage is TRBV29-1 and J usage is TRBJ2-7, with 8 bases lining up with TRBD2. The V gene's germline CDR1 is SQVTM and CDR2 ANQGSEA. The CDR3 sequence is 14 residues long. J gave up 6 bases and V 5 bases, and 12 bases lay outside the gene matches.

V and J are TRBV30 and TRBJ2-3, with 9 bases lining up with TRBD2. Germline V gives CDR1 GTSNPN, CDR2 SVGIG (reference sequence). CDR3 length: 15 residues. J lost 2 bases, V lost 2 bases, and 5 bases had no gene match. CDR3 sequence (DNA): TGTGCCTGGAGTCGGCTAGCGGGGACCACAGATACGCAGTATTTT. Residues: CAWSRLAGTTDTQYF.

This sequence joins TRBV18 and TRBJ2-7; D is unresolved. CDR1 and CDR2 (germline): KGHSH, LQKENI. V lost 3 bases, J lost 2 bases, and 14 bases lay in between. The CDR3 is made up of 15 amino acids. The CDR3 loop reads CASSPPRATAYEQYF. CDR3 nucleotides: TGTGCCAGCTCACCGCCGAGAGCAACGGCCTACGAGCAGTACTTC.

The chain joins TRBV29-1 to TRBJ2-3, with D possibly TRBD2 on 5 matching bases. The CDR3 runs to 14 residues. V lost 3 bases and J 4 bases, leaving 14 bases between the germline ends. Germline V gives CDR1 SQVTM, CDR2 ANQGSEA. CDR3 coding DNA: TGCAGCGTTGATGGGGAGTTAGGGCCAGATACGCAGTATTTT. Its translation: CSVDGELGPDTQYF.

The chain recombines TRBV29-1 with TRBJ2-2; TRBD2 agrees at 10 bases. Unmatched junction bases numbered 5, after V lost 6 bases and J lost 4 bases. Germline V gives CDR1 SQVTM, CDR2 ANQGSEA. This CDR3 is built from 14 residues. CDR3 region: CSVRTSGLTGELFF. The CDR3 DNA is TGCAGCGTAAGGACTAGCGGACTCACCGGGGAGCTGTTTTTT.

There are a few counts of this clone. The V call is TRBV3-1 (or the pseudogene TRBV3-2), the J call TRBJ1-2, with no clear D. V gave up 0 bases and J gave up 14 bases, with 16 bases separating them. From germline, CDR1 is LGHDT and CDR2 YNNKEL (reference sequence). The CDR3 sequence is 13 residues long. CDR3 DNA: TGTGCCAGCAGCCAAGATCGCGCCAAGAGGAGGACCTTC. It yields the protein CASSQDRAKRRTF.